Each of the 16 T cell receptor beta chains below was sequenced from the same sample in a study of cytomegalovirus exposure and HLA in healthy donors. Both 60 Vbeta primers and 13 Jbeta primers went into the PCR. Clones were sequenced by immunoSEQ multiplex PCR, and TCRdb holds only the in-frame ones, with some missing. The table has roughly 180,000 clones, roughly 85% seen once. Sequencing input: PBMCs. The receptors here all came from a man between 18 and 35 years old in good health and CMV-seropositive.

The chain uses TRBV6-5 and TRBJ2-7; maybe TRBD2 (6 bases). Germline CDR1 MNHEY, CDR2 SVGAGI. The CDR3 runs to 13 residues. The V gene lost 7 bases and the J gene lost 1 base, with 11 bases spanning the gap. CDR3 protein: CASTPGGSYEQYF. Written as DNA, the CDR3 is TGTGCCAGCACCCCAGGAGGGTCCTACGAGCAGTACTTC.

On this clone itself: Germline is not matched at one junction end, which may reflect a read error. The chain links TRBV4-2 to TRBJ2-3; 7 nucleotides match TRBD2. This CDR3 has 14 residues. Germline V gives CDR1 LGHNA, CDR2 YNFKEQ. The CDR3 nucleotides read TGTGCCAGCGGCCAAGGGACTAACACAGATACGCAGTATTTT. The encoded protein is CASGQGTNTDTQYF.

The CDR3 DNA reads as TGTGCCTGGAGTGTGGGACAGGGGGCAGAAAAACTGTTTTTT. This gives the protein CAWSVGQGAEKLFF. The chain recombines TRBV30 with TRBJ1-4; 12 nucleotides line up with TRBD1. J gave up 8 bases and V 0 bases, and 1 base lay outside the gene matches. The germline V gene encodes CDR1 GTSNPN and CDR2 SVGIG (reference sequence). The CDR3 consists of 14 residues.

This sequence joins TRBV5-1 and TRBJ1-4; no reliable D call. Germline-derived CDR1 and CDR2 are SGHRS and YFSETQ. Trimming shortened V by 0 bases and J by 7 bases, and 7 bases separated the two germline ends. This CDR3 has 13 residues. The CDR3 is CASSLGAGEKLFF. The CDR3 region has the DNA TGCGCCAGCAGCTTGGGGGCAGGTGAAAAACTGTTTTTT.

V is TRBV5-1 and J is TRBJ2-2; 10 bases align to TRBD1. The CDR3 covers 17 residues. V was pared by 4 bases and J by 3 bases, with 9 bases of the junction left unmatched. Germline V gene sequence: CDR1 SGHRS, CDR2 YFSETQ. The CDR3 coding sequence is TGCGCCAGCAGCCGTTGGGACAGGGGAAGGGACACCGGGGAGCTGTTTTTT. Amino acids: CASSRWDRGRDTGELFF. Looking up the rest from reference TRBV5-1 and TRBJ2-2 gives the full variable domain: KAGVTQTPRYLIKTRGQQVTLSCSPISGHRSVSWYQQTPGQGLQFLFEYFSETQRNKGNFPGRFSGRQFSNSRSEMNVSTLELGDSALYLCASSRWDRGRDTGELFFGEGSRLTVL.

This clone was picked up a small number of times. The genes are TRBV9 and TRBJ2-1; D is possibly TRBD2 (6 bases). Germline values: CDR1 SGDLS, CDR2 YYNGEE. CDR3 length: 13 amino acids. Trimming took 4 bases from V and 4 from J, leaving 9 bases between them. This chain's CDR3 is CASSHREYNEQFF. The CDR3 DNA sequence: TGTGCCAGCAGCCACCGGGAGTACAATGAGCAGTTCTTC.

The V and J genes are TRBV2 and TRBJ1-1, with D unresolved. The CDR3 has 14 amino acids. Germline V lookup: CDR1 SNHLY, CDR2 FYNNEI. Between the trimmed V and J ends, which lost 8 bases and 2 bases, there was a span of 15 bases. CDR3 amino acids: CASAQADLNTEAFF. CDR3 sequence (DNA): TGTGCCAGCGCTCAGGCAGACCTTAACACTGAAGCTTTCTTT.

The CDR3: CASSQGGSSNQPQHF. The CDR3 bases are TGTGCCAGCAGCCAAGGGGGCAGTAGCAATCAGCCCCAGCATTTT. The chain combines TRBV7-2 with TRBJ1-5; 7 bases agree with TRBD1. From germline, CDR1 is SGHTA and CDR2 FQGNSA. The CDR3 runs 15 residues. The ends lost 5 bases at V and 0 bases at J; junction bases unmatched: 4.

The V and J genes are TRBV7-8 and TRBJ2-2; 12 positions match TRBD2. V was pared by 0 bases and J by 9 bases, with 5 bases of the junction left unmatched. The CDR3 loop spans 16 amino acids. Germline values: CDR1 SGHVS, CDR2 FQNEAQ. The CDR3 is CASSLAASGGARELFF. CDR3 DNA sequence: TGTGCCAGCAGCTTAGCCGCTAGCGGGGGGGCCAGGGAGCTGTTTTTT. The full variable domain, its missing parts supplied by reference TRBV7-8 and TRBJ2-2, is GAGVSQSPRYKVAKRGQDVALRCDPISGHVSLFWYQQALGQGPEFLTYFQNEAQLDKSGLPSDRFFAERPEGSVSTLKIQRTQQEDSAVYLCASSLAASGGARELFFGEGSRLTVL.

This chain links TRBV7-2 with TRBJ2-7; D is possibly TRBD2 (5 bases). Germline V CDR1 and CDR2: SGHTA, FQGNSA. Trimming left V 6 bases short and J 0 bases short, with 12 bases between. The CDR3 consists of 14 residues. For the CDR3, the DNA is TGTGCCAGCAGTCCCCGAGGGAGCTCCTACGAGCAGTACTTC. Translation: CASSPRGSSYEQYF.

The chain recombines TRBV2 with TRBJ1-1; D possibly corresponds to TRBD1 (5 bases). V was shortened by 3 bases and J by 5 bases, with 7 bases between the two germline ends. Germline V CDR1 and CDR2: SNHLY, FYNNEI. CDR3 length equals 12 residues. This CDR3 is CASSEGPTEAFF. In DNA form, the CDR3 reads TGTGCCAGCAGTGAGGGGCCGACTGAAGCTTTCTTT. The variable domain in full, completed from reference TRBV2 and TRBJ1-1, reads EPEVTQTPSHQVTQMGQEVILRCVPISNHLYFYWYRQILGQKVEFLVSFYNNEISEKSEIFDDQFSVERPDGSNFTLKIRSTKLEDSAMYFCASSEGPTEAFFGQGTRLTVV.

The table lists this clone with a few counts. CDR3 DNA: TGTGCCAGCAGCTTAGAGTTGGCTTACAATCAGCCCCAGCATTTT. Amino acids: CASSLELAYNQPQHF. The chain carries TRBV7-2 and TRBJ1-5; D is unclear. CDR3 size: 15 residues. Germline V gene sequence: CDR1 SGHTA, CDR2 FQGNSA. V lost 1 base and J 3 bases, leaving 10 bases between the germline ends.

V and J are TRBV5-4 and TRBJ2-5, with a tentative D call TRBD1 (6 bases). The DNA end is more similar to TRBJ2-7, so the J call may be wrong. CDR1 is SGHNT and CDR2 is YYREEE in the germline V gene (reference sequence). The CDR3 spans 15 residues. CDR3 protein: CASSLEGGRSYEQYF. The DNA of the CDR3 is TGTGCCAGCAGCTTGGAAGGGGGTCGCTCCTACGAGCAGTACTTC.

V usage is TRBV7-9 and J usage is TRBJ1-1, with 9 bases aligning to TRBD1. Germline lookup yields CDR1 SEHNR and CDR2 FQNEAQ (reference sequence). Losses at the gene ends were 5 bases for V and 9 bases for J; bases not matched to a gene: 10. This CDR3 region has 14 residues. CDR3 nucleotides: TGTGCCAGCAGCGAGGGACAGGGAACACAAAAAGCTTTCTTT. Amino acid sequence: CASSEGQGTQKAFF.

The chain links TRBV5-1 to TRBJ1-2, with a weak D call TRBD1 (5 bases). V lost 4 bases and J 3 bases, leaving 13 bases between the germline ends. Looked up from germline, CDR1 is SGHRS and CDR2 is YFSETQ. The CDR3 is 14 amino acids. CDR3 bases: TGCGCCAGCAGCCCGGACACCTCCTACTATGGCTACACCTTC. As protein: CASSPDTSYYGYTF.

The CDR3, as DNA: TGTGCCAGCAGCTTAATGGCAGGGAACAATGAGCAGTTCTTC. Translated, it gives CASSLMAGNNEQFF. This chain links TRBV7-2 with TRBJ2-1, with TRBD1 as a possible D gene (5 bases). The CDR3 has 14 residues. Germline CDR1 and CDR2: SGHTA and FQGNSA. Trimming stripped 2 bases from V and 5 bases from J, with 10 bases between.